This T cell receptor beta chain was captured by sequencing in a study of tumor-infiltrating lymphocytes in localized non-small cell lung cancer. The CDR3 loop spans 14 amino acids. V was trimmed by 3 bases and J by 5 bases, leaving 11 bases between them. CDR1 and CDR2 from the germline V gene are LNHDA and SQIVND (reference sequence). This clone was picked up a small number of times. What it binds is unknown. General observations from the study: Only some patients had TCR sequencing, depending on available tissue. Higher tumor T cell infiltration than in uninvolved lung was supported by TCRbeta sequencing. Different pieces of the same tissue were used for each assay.

The data were produced by immunoSEQ multiplex PCR, yet TCRdb's version contains in-frame clones alone and is incomplete. The table includes about 16,000 clones, over 55% detected once. This chain uses TRBV19 with TRBJ2-1, with D uncertain. The source is a human donor with non-small cell lung cancer. Sequencing input: lung tumor tissue. The CDR3 region has the DNA TGTGCCAGTAGTATTCCTGCAGGAGACAATGAGCAGTTCTTC. Its protein is CASSIPAGDNEQFF.